These T cell receptor beta chains were read from a single sample in a study of post-analysis software for immune sequencing data. TCRdb reprocessed the PCR reads via MiXCR and lists one record per CDR3 protein. The repertoire holds roughly 200,000 distinct CDR3 sequences, around 29% seen once, with 3% to 3.5% in the top ten. Material for sequencing was blood. These receptors were collected from a girl under 18 with multiple sclerosis. The CDR3 runs from the conserved cysteine through the conserved F or W. A D gene is named only where the DNA matches it firmly. Clone size is not always given. Where it is, it says once, few, many or a class for expanded clones.

TRBV5-1	once	TRBD2	TRBJ2-1	CASSLGLAEYSYNEQFF	TGCGCCAGCAGCTTGGGCCTAGCGGAGTATTCATACAATGAGCAGTTCTTC
TRBV2	many	TRBD2	TRBJ2-3	CASSEVAGSTDTQYF	TGTGCCAGCAGTGAAGTAGCGGGAAGCACAGATACGCAGTATTTT
TRBV7-6	many	NA	TRBJ2-1	CASRHAGPRKRQFF	TGTGCCAGCAGGCATGCGGGGCCCCGCAAAAGACAGTTCTTC
TRBV20-1	many	NA	TRBJ2-6	CSASRQGNANVLTF	TGCAGTGCTAGCCGGCAGGGGAATGCCAACGTCCTGACTTTC
TRBV5-5	few	NA	TRBJ1-4	CASSLYPPGSTNEKLFF	TGTGCCAGCAGCCTCTACCCACCGGGGAGCACTAATGAAAAACTGTTTTTT
TRBV6-2/TRBV6-3	NA	NA	TRBJ1-5	CASSRWAGDQPQHF	TGTGCCAGCAGTCGATGGGCAGGGGATCAGCCCCAGCATTTT
TRBV7-2	many	TRBD1	TRBJ2-7	CASSYRTGGAEQYF	TGTGCCAGCAGCTACCGGACAGGGGGCGCGGAGCAGTACTTC
TRBV11-2	NA	NA	TRBJ1-1	CASRSGTANTEAFF	TGTGCCAGCAGGTCCGGGACGGCGAACACTGAAGCTTTCTTT
TRBV28	NA	TRBD1	TRBJ2-2	CASSLSGQINTGEPFF	TGTGCTAGCAGTTTATCGGGACAGATTAACACCGGGGAGCCGTTTTTT
TRBV29-1	NA	NA	TRBJ1-1	CSDSSGNTEAFF	TGCAGCGACTCTTCGGGGAACACTGAAGCTTTCTTT
TRBV10-3	NA	NA	TRBJ1-1	CAIASMNTEAFF	TGTGCCATCGCCAGCATGAACACTGAAGCTTTCTTT
TRBV20-1	many	NA	TRBJ2-7	CSALKGPYEQYF	TGCAGTGCTTTGAAGGGACCCTACGAGCAGTACTTC
TRBV18	NA	NA	TRBJ2-5	CASSPAGSWGTQYF	TGTGCCAGCTCACCGGCCGGAAGTTGGGGGACCCAGTACTTC
TRBV7-2	few	NA	TRBJ1-1	CASSLVTGTEAFF	TGTGCCAGCAGCTTAGTGACGGGCACTGAAGCTTTCTTT
TRBV4-1	NA	TRBD2	TRBJ2-2	CASSPAGGRTGELFF	TGCGCCAGCAGCCCAGCGGGAGGGCGCACCGGGGAGCTGTTTTTT
TRBV3-1	many	NA	TRBJ2-7	CASSLTAYEQYF	TGTGCCAGCAGCCTAACAGCCTACGAGCAGTACTTC
TRBV2	NA	NA	TRBJ2-1	CASSGMGRQGTYNEQFF	TGTGCCAGCAGTGGGATGGGCCGGCAGGGGACTTACAATGAGCAGTTCTTC
TRBV29-1	many	NA	TRBJ1-2	CSVAYGNYGYTF	TGCAGCGTTGCGTACGGAAACTATGGCTACACCTTC
TRBV20-1	NA	NA	TRBJ1-1	CSARGITGGVAFF	TGCAGTGCTAGGGGAATTACAGGAGGTGTAGCTTTCTTT
TRBV5-6	few	NA	TRBJ2-7	CASSQDLTMAYEQYF	TGTGCCAGCAGCCAGGACTTGACGATGGCCTACGAGCAGTACTTC
TRBV12-3/TRBV12-4	many	TRBD1	TRBJ2-7	CASSLGTGRREQYF	TGTGCCAGCAGTTTAGGGACAGGCCGCCGAGAGCAGTACTTC
TRBV20-1	NA	NA	TRBJ1-1	CSNRPGTLNTEAFF	TGCAGTAACAGACCCGGGACATTGAACACTGAAGCTTTCTTT
TRBV28	few	TRBD2	TRBJ2-5	CASSFGLAGQGTQYF	TGTGCCAGCAGTTTTGGACTAGCGGGACAGGGGACCCAGTACTTC
TRBV20-1	NA	TRBD2	TRBJ2-1	CSARDSREGLQETQFF	TGCAGTGCTAGAGATTCCCGGGAGGGCCTCCAAGAGACCCAGTTCTTC
TRBV3-1	many	TRBD2	TRBJ2-3	CASSQESLAAVMDTQYF	TGTGCCAGCAGCCAAGAATCCCTAGCGGCGGTCATGGATACGCAGTATTTT
TRBV5-1	NA	NA	TRBJ1-1	CASSLLERDTEAFF	TGCGCCAGCAGCTTGCTCGAGCGAGACACTGAAGCTTTCTTT
TRBV20-1	few	NA	TRBJ1-1	CSGRTMGGIAAFF	TGCAGTGGTAGAACCATGGGGGGGATCGCAGCTTTCTTT
TRBV5-1	NA	TRBD1	TRBJ1-1	CASSLTTGANTEAFF	TGCGCCAGCAGCTTGACGACAGGGGCTAACACTGAAGCTTTCTTT
TRBV6-6	NA	NA	TRBJ1-1	CASSYGREGTEAFF	TGCGCCAGCAGTTACGGACGGGAAGGAACTGAAGCTTTCTTT
TRBV20-1	many	TRBD1	TRBJ2-3	CSAGGWTGETDTQYF	TGCAGTGCTGGTGGGTGGACAGGGGAAACAGATACGCAGTATTTT
TRBV7-8	many	TRBD1	TRBJ2-1	CASSPRVDRAYNEQFF	TGTGCCAGCAGCCCCCGGGTTGACAGGGCCTACAATGAGCAGTTCTTC
TRBV29-1	few	TRBD1	TRBJ1-1	CSVVGSRGDTEAFF	TGCAGCGTGGTGGGTTCCAGGGGGGACACTGAAGCTTTCTTT
TRBV20-1	NA	TRBD2	TRBJ2-1	CSAFLMTSGASSYNEQFF	TGCAGTGCTTTCTTAATGACTAGCGGGGCCAGCTCCTACAATGAGCAGTTCTTC
TRBV29-1	many	TRBD2	TRBJ2-3	CSVLAGGPTDTQYF	TGCAGCGTTCTAGCGGGAGGACCCACAGATACGCAGTATTTT
TRBV7-9	many	NA	TRBJ2-1	CASSLVAYPAYNEQFF	TGTGCCAGCAGCTTAGTGGCCTACCCGGCCTACAATGAGCAGTTCTTC
TRBV2	few	NA	TRBJ2-3	CASSEGSDTQYF	TGTGCCAGCAGTGAAGGTTCAGATACGCAGTATTTT
TRBV18	NA	TRBD2	TRBJ2-1	CASSDSRERTYNEQFF	TGTGCCAGCTCAGATTCGCGGGAGAGAACCTACAATGAGCAGTTCTTC
TRBV6-1	NA	NA	TRBJ1-5	CASSPSRGGNQPQHF	TGTGCCAGCAGCCCCTCTAGGGGTGGCAATCAGCCCCAGCATTTT
TRBV7-9	NA	NA	TRBJ2-3	CASSLARGRGTDTQYF	TGTGCCAGCAGCTTAGCGCGGGGACGGGGGACAGATACGCAGTATTTT
TRBV28	many	NA	TRBJ2-3	CASSLAWDTQYF	TGTGCCAGCAGTTTAGCGTGGGATACGCAGTATTTT
TRBV10-3	many	NA	TRBJ2-1	CAISDAGGWQFF	TGTGCCATCAGTGACGCGGGTGGGTGGCAGTTCTTC
TRBV29-1	NA	NA	TRBJ2-3	CSVGFADLRADTQYF	TGCAGCGTTGGGTTTGCCGACCTGCGGGCAGATACGCAGTATTTT
TRBV18	few	NA	TRBJ2-5	CASSTDIQETQYF	TGTGCCAGCTCAACGGACATCCAAGAGACCCAGTACTTC
TRBV7-2	many	TRBD1	TRBJ2-7	CASSPLPGQVGEQYF	TGTGCCAGCAGCCCCCTTCCGGGACAGGTCGGCGAGCAGTACTTC
TRBV12-3/TRBV12-4	few	NA	TRBJ1-6	CASSKQTGAYNSPLHF	TGTGCCAGCAGCAAACAAACGGGCGCCTATAATTCACCCCTCCACTTT
TRBV7-2	NA	TRBD2	TRBJ2-7	CASSVTAGGQYEQYF	TGTGCCAGCAGCGTCACAGCGGGGGGGCAATACGAGCAGTACTTC
TRBV3-1	NA	NA	TRBJ2-1	CASSQFQGIGNEQFF	TGTGCCAGCAGCCAATTCCAGGGCATCGGCAATGAGCAGTTCTTC
TRBV12-3/TRBV12-4	NA	NA	TRBJ1-5	CASSLDRPAGQPQHF	TGTGCCAGCAGTTTGGACAGACCGGCTGGTCAGCCCCAGCATTTT
TRBV5-6	NA	NA	TRBJ1-5	CASSLGRGVAPQHF	TGTGCCAGCAGCTTGGGCAGGGGAGTAGCGCCCCAGCATTTT
TRBV6-2/TRBV6-3	few	NA	TRBJ1-5	CASGLTSQPQHF	TGTGCCAGCGGACTAACAAGTCAGCCCCAGCATTTT
TRBV7-6	many	NA	TRBJ1-2	CASSLAPQQANYGYTF	TGTGCCAGCAGCTTAGCTCCACAGCAAGCTAACTATGGCTACACCTTC
TRBV20-1	NA	NA	TRBJ1-5	CSARGGGDLSQPRHF	TGCAGTGCTAGAGGGGGGGGAGATCTAAGTCAGCCCCGGCATTTT
TRBV5-1	many	TRBD1	TRBJ2-7	CASSIQGAYYEQYF	TGCGCCAGCAGCATACAGGGGGCCTACTACGAGCAGTACTTC
TRBV20-1	NA	TRBD2	TRBJ2-1	CSATTSGAAGYNEQFF	TGCAGTGCCACTACTAGCGGAGCGGCGGGATACAATGAGCAGTTCTTC